These 21 T cell receptor beta chains came from one sample sequenced in a study of T-cell memory formation after mild COVID-19. Each CDR3 protein gets one entry after TCRdb re-called the 5' RACE reads with MiXCR. The sample lists about 560,000 distinct CDR3 sequences, about 20% occurring once. Material for sequencing was PBMCs or a T cell subset sorted from them (not recorded which). These receptors all stem from an adult woman who had mild COVID-19 (a few samples of this study predate the infection). Cell type and time point are not known.

The chain recombines TRBV6-5 with TRBJ1-2; no firm D call. Trimming left V 7 bases short and J 8 bases short, with 17 bases between. CDR1 is MNHEY, CDR2 SVGAGI, per germline. This CDR3 region has 13 residues. CDR3 nucleotide sequence: TGTGCCAGCAAAAAAGCGGGTGTAAGGGGCTACACCTTC. Its protein is CASKKAGVRGYTF.

The rearrangement uses TRBV2 and TRBJ1-4; 10 nucleotides line up with TRBD1. The CDR3 extends over 15 amino acids. Germline V lookup: CDR1 SNHLY, CDR2 FYNNEI. The V and J ends lost 6 bases and 7 bases, in that order; junction bases with no gene match: 8. This chain's CDR3 is CASRRQGARSEKLFF. In DNA, the CDR3 is TGTGCCAGCAGACGACAGGGGGCACGGAGTGAAAAACTGTTTTTT.

The chain combines TRBV5-6 with TRBJ1-2, with D unresolved. Looked up from germline, CDR1 is SGHDT and CDR2 is YYEEEE. V was cut by 4 bases and J by 7 bases, with 11 bases left in between. CDR3 length: 12 residues. CDR3 region: CASSPGLAGYTF. Written as DNA, the CDR3 is TGTGCCAGCAGCCCCGGACTCGCTGGCTACACCTTC.

The chain recombines TRBV24-1 with TRBJ2-3; 10 positions agree with TRBD2. Germline trimming cut 9 bases from V and 2 bases from J; bases unmatched to any gene: 10. The CDR3 totals 16 residues. Per the germline V gene, CDR1 is KGHDR and CDR2 is SFDVKD. CDR3 sequence (DNA): TGTGCCACCTCCCGCCGGACTAGCGGATCCACAGATACGCAGTATTTT. It specifies CATSRRTSGSTDTQYF.

This clonotype was picked up many times. This chain connects TRBV11-2 to TRBJ1-1; D gene uncertain. Deletions cut 4 bases from V and 7 bases from J, with 13 bases between. Germline CDR1 and CDR2: SGHAT and FQNNGV. CDR3 length equals 13 residues. In nucleotides, the CDR3 is TGTGCCAGCAGCTCATCGTGGAGGAGTGAAGCTTTCTTT. Translated: CASSSSWRSEAFF.

This chain uses TRBV27 with TRBJ1-1; no clear D gene. The CDR3 is made up of 15 amino acids. The V gene lost 5 bases and the J gene lost 0 bases, with 13 bases spanning the gap. CDR1 and CDR2 (germline): MNHEY, SMNVEV (reference sequence). The DNA for the CDR3 is TGTGCCAGCAGTGTTTACAGTGCCCTGAACACTGAAGCTTTCTTT. Translating gives CASSVYSALNTEAFF.

This clonotype has a single count. One junction end disagrees with the germline gene, perhaps due to a read error. The CDR3 here is CASSLVRTGELYF. The CDR3 DNA follows: TGTGCCAGCAGCTTAGTCCGAACCGGGGAGCTGTATTTT. V is TRBV7-9 and J is TRBJ2-2, with D possibly TRBD2 on 5 matching bases. The CDR3 totals 13 residues. CDR1 and CDR2 (germline): SEHNR, FQNEAQ (reference sequence).

This clonotype was recorded a few times. The chain couples TRBV5-1 to TRBJ2-7, with a tentative D call TRBD2 (5 bases). There are 15 residues in the CDR3. The V and J ends lost 1 base and 2 bases respectively, with 13 bases between them. The germline gives CDR1 SGHRS, CDR2 YFSETQ. This CDR3 is CASSLNEEEPYEQYF. DNA of the CDR3: TGCGCCAGCAGCTTGAACGAGGAGGAACCCTACGAGCAGTACTTC. Supplemented by reference TRBV5-1 and TRBJ2-7, the full variable domain reads KAGVTQTPRYLIKTRGQQVTLSCSPISGHRSVSWYQQTPGQGLQFLFEYFSETQRNKGNFPGRFSGRQFSNSRSEMNVSTLELGDSALYLCASSLNEEEPYEQYFGPGTRLTVT.

This rearrangement joins TRBV7-3 to TRBJ2-6; possibly TRBD2 for D (6 bases). Between the trimmed V and J ends, which lost 3 bases and 0 bases, there was a span of 12 bases. Germline assignment: CDR1 SGHTA and CDR2 FQGTGA. The CDR3 sequence is 17 residues long. CDR3 residues: CASSFGGDHSGANVLTF. The CDR3 nucleotides are TGTGCCAGCAGCTTCGGAGGGGACCACTCTGGGGCCAACGTCCTGACTTTC.

The rearrangement uses TRBV5-1 and TRBJ1-2, with D possibly TRBD1 on 5 matching bases. This CDR3 contains 15 residues. Trimming removed 4 bases at V and 4 bases at J, with 17 bases between. CDR1 SGHRS and CDR2 YFSETQ come from the germline V gene. CDR3 residues: CASSRATPGPYGYTF. CDR3 coding DNA: TGCGCCAGCAGCCGAGCAACACCGGGACCCTATGGCTACACCTTC.

The table lists this clonotype with a few counts. This chain's CDR3 is CASSLGFAGQSNQPQHF. The CDR3 nucleotides read TGTGCCAGCAGCTTAGGTTTCGCAGGGCAAAGCAATCAGCCCCAGCATTTT. V usage is TRBV7-9 and J usage is TRBJ1-5; possibly TRBD1 for D (5 bases). CDR3 length: 17 amino acids. Germline V gives CDR1 SEHNR, CDR2 FQNEAQ (reference sequence). The V end lost 1 base, the J end lost 1 base, and 14 bases lay between the germline ends.

The chain is built from TRBV7-8 and TRBJ2-3; D is unclear. The length of the CDR3 is 16 residues. Germline V gene sequence: CDR1 SGHVS, CDR2 FQNEAQ. V gave up 5 bases and J gave up 2 bases, with 17 bases separating them. DNA for the CDR3: TGTGCCAGCAGCCTCTCCGGGTTCGACCCCACAGATACGCAGTATTTT. Translated: CASSLSGFDPTDTQYF.

This chain connects TRBV7-9 to TRBJ1-4, with D possibly TRBD1 on 6 matching bases. Germline-derived CDR1 and CDR2 are SEHNR and FQNEAQ (reference sequence). This CDR3 is built from 13 residues. V was cut by 5 bases and J by 7 bases, with 11 bases left in between. CDR3 in amino acids: CASSQGGPEKLFF. The DNA of the CDR3 is TGTGCCAGCAGCCAAGGGGGTCCTGAAAAACTGTTTTTT.

The chain uses TRBV20-1 and TRBJ1-6; no firm D call. This CDR3 has 13 amino acids. CDR1 and CDR2 (germline): DFQATT, SNEGSKA (reference sequence). V was trimmed by 0 bases and J by 14 bases, leaving 14 bases between them. CDR3 sequence: CSARDPRKAALHF. The CDR3 DNA is TGCAGTGCTAGAGATCCTCGGAAAGCGGCCCTCCACTTT.

This clonotype has a handful of counts. This sequence joins TRBV10-3 and TRBJ2-7; D gene uncertain. The CDR3 is 12 residues long. Germline CDR1 is ENHRY and CDR2 is SYGVKD. Trimming left V 11 bases short and J 1 base short, with 12 bases between. The CDR3 here is CAVSDGSYEQYF. As DNA, the CDR3 is TGTGCCGTCTCGGACGGATCCTACGAGCAGTACTTC.

The rearrangement links TRBV9 to TRBJ2-1; D is possibly TRBD1 (5 bases). The CDR3 is 15 amino acids. Germline V gene data show CDR1 as SGDLS and CDR2 as YYNGEE. Deletions cut 1 base from V and 4 bases from J, with 12 bases between. The CDR3: CASSVQGDPYNEQFF. The CDR3 nucleotides read TGTGCCAGCAGCGTACAGGGTGACCCTTACAATGAGCAGTTCTTC.

This chain uses TRBV7-7 with TRBJ2-7; D may match TRBD1 or TRBD2 (5 bases each). CDR3 length equals 15 residues. Trimming removed 1 base at V and 0 bases at J, with 10 bases between. Germline V gene sequence: CDR1 SSHAT, CDR2 FNYEAQ (reference sequence). The CDR3 coding sequence is TGTGCCAGCAGCTTAGGGCCAGGGACCTCCTACGAGCAGTACTTC. Its protein is CASSLGPGTSYEQYF.

This clonotype was counted only a few times. J is TRBJ2-7 and V is TRBV10-1, with a weak D call TRBD1 (6 bases). This CDR3 is 14 amino acids long. CDR1 WNHNN and CDR2 SYGVQD come from the germline V gene (reference sequence). Deletions cut 10 bases from V and 1 base from J, with 17 bases between. This CDR3 reads CAKAAGTGSYEQYF. The CDR3 region has the DNA TGCGCCAAAGCAGCCGGAACAGGGTCCTACGAGCAGTACTTC.

This clonotype was detected many times. This rearrangement joins TRBV12-3 or TRBV12-4 to TRBJ2-2, with TRBD1 matching 8 bases. Unmatched junction bases numbered 3, after V lost 4 bases and J lost 5 bases. The CDR3 runs 14 residues. In DNA form, the CDR3 reads TGTGCCAGCAGTTCAGGGGGCCGGACCGGGGAGCTGTTTTTT. Translated, it gives CASSSGGRTGELFF.

This clonotype was seen ten or more times. This chain joins TRBV30 and TRBJ2-3; no firm D call. The CDR3 totals 13 residues. Germline CDR1 and CDR2: GTSNPN and SVGIG (reference sequence). V shed 2 bases and J shed 4 bases, with 10 bases lying between them. The CDR3, as DNA: TGTGCCTGGAGTTCACGACGCGCAGATACGCAGTATTTT. This gives the protein CAWSSRRADTQYF.

This chain's CDR3 is CASSSWGVRETQYF. CDR3 nucleotide sequence: TGTGCCAGCAGCTCCTGGGGGGTAAGGGAGACCCAGTACTTC. V is TRBV7-9 and J is TRBJ2-5, with D perhaps matching TRBD2 (6 bases). Germline-derived CDR1 and CDR2 are SEHNR and FQNEAQ (reference sequence). CDR3 length: 14 amino acids. The V end lost 4 bases, the J end lost 5 bases, and 14 bases lay between the germline ends.